This T cell receptor beta chain was recorded in a study of tumor and adjacent non-tumor tissue in lung cancer. Study details: On average, productive TCRbeta reads reached about 4.2 million per sample. Study-level findings and limits: Tumor tissue had significantly higher TCR diversity than normal lung.

The library came from three nested PCR rounds adapted from ARM-PCR protocols. MiXCR, run by TCRdb on the multiplex PCR reads, gives a single entry per CDR3 protein. This table holds about 50,000 distinct CDR3 sequences, 70% to 80% found once. Per the germline V gene, CDR1 is LGHNA and CDR2 is YSLEER. CDR3 length: 18 amino acids. V dropped 2 bases and J dropped 7 bases, with 24 bases sitting between them. A remark on this clonotype: Its target is not known.

No cell sorting was done before RNA was extracted from the tissue. This non-tumor lung sample came from over 3 cm beyond the tumor edge. Sequenced sample: distant non-tumor lung tissue. The chain carries TRBV4-3 and TRBJ1-5, with D unclear. The source is a woman aged 55 to 70 with non-small cell lung cancer. The CDR3, as DNA: TGCGCCAGCAGCCAATACTGGGCTAAACGTAGGGCATCCCAGCCCCAGCATTTT. Its translation: CASSQYWAKRRASQPQHF.